These 17 T cell receptor beta chains came from one sample sequenced in a study of blood T cell repertoires in COVID-19. Here immunoSEQ multiplex PCR was the method, and the copy in TCRdb shows in-frame clones only, minus some. The sample yields more than 300,000 clones, 92% seen once. Sequenced sample: PBMCs or T cells enriched from blood (not recorded which). These receptors all stem from a woman aged 25 to 39 who had recovered from COVID-19.

CDR3: CASSRDRGVTDTQYF. CDR3 coding DNA: TGTGCCAGCAGCCGTGACAGGGGTGTAACAGATACGCAGTATTTT. The rearrangement joins TRBV2 to TRBJ2-3, with 8 bases fitting TRBD1. V shed 6 bases, J shed 3 bases, and the junction held 8 bases outside the gene matches. The CDR3 has 15 amino acids. In germline, CDR1 is SNHLY, CDR2 FYNNEI.

This clone occurred once. V usage is TRBV28 and J usage is TRBJ2-7, with 8 bases aligning to TRBD1. Germline-derived CDR1 and CDR2 are MDHEN and SYDVKM. CDR3 size: 13 residues. Trimming removed 6 bases from V and 10 bases from J; junction bases left unmatched: 11. This chain's CDR3 is CASRRGRDRYQYF. Here the CDR3 DNA reads TGTGCCAGCAGACGAGGACGGGACAGGTATCAGTACTTC.

This chain connects TRBV3-1 (or the pseudogene TRBV3-2) to TRBJ2-7, with D hard to call. From germline, CDR1 is LGHDT and CDR2 YNNKEL (reference sequence). Between the trimmed V and J ends, which lost 3 bases and 0 bases, there was a span of 15 bases. The CDR3 has 16 amino acids. CDR3 DNA sequence: TGTGCCAGCAGCCAGAGGCAGACCCAAAGCTCCTACGAGCAGTACTTC. Its protein product is CASSQRQTQSSYEQYF.

This chain connects TRBV18 to TRBJ1-3; TRBD1 might be the D (6 bases). The CDR3 is made up of 16 amino acids. In germline, CDR1 is KGHSH, CDR2 LQKENI. Trimming removed 3 bases at V and 2 bases at J, with 14 bases between. The CDR3 loop reads CASSPNQGHAGNTIYF. The CDR3 DNA is TGTGCCAGCTCACCGAATCAGGGGCACGCTGGAAACACCATATATTTT.

The chain links TRBV28 to TRBJ2-3; tentative D call: TRBD1 (6 bases). Germline V CDR1 and CDR2: MDHEN, SYDVKM. This CDR3 is built from 12 residues. Trimming shortened V by 9 bases and J by 6 bases, and 13 bases separated the two germline ends. CDR3 nucleotide sequence: TGTGCCAGTTCACAGGGACGGGATACGCAGTATTTT. Residues: CASSQGRDTQYF.

The rearrangement joins TRBV23-1 to TRBJ2-1, with 7 nucleotides matching TRBD2. TRBV23-1 is classed as an ORF, of uncertain function. The J segment lost 6 bases and the V segment lost 0 bases, leaving 11 bases of the junction unmatched. This CDR3 region has 17 residues. CDR3 coding DNA: TGCGCCAGCAGTCAATCGCGGGGGAGGTGGCAGTTCAATGAGCAGTTCTTC. Amino acids: CASSQSRGRWQFNEQFF.

The genes are TRBV20-1 and TRBJ2-7; 11 bases agree with TRBD2. Germline loops: CDR1 DFQATT, CDR2 SNEGSKA (reference sequence). V shed 3 bases and J 5 bases; nucleotides not matched to a gene: 12. There are 16 residues in the CDR3. The DNA for the CDR3 is TGCAGTGCTAGTCCCACTAGCGGGGGCTCTTGGGACGAGCAGTACTTC. Translated: CSASPTSGGSWDEQYF.

This sequence joins TRBV19 and TRBJ1-4, with D maybe TRBD1 (5 bases). V lost 3 bases and J 4 bases, leaving 15 bases between the germline ends. Germline loops: CDR1 LNHDA, CDR2 SQIVND (reference sequence). This CDR3 region has 16 residues. Here the CDR3 DNA reads TGTGCCAGTAGTATGGGCCTCAGGGAGGGTAATGAAAAACTGTTTTTT. The encoded protein is CASSMGLREGNEKLFF.

This chain links TRBV15 with TRBJ2-1; tentative D call: TRBD2 (6 bases). V was trimmed by 0 bases and J by 9 bases, leaving 15 bases between them. Per the germline V gene, CDR1 is LNHNV and CDR2 is YYDKDF (reference sequence). The CDR3 is made up of 15 amino acids. The CDR3 protein is CATSRETGVGGEQFF. The CDR3 region has the DNA TGTGCCACCAGCAGAGAAACGGGAGTCGGCGGTGAGCAGTTCTTC.

The rearrangement links TRBV6-5 to TRBJ2-1, with a weak D call TRBD2 (5 bases). This CDR3 has 16 residues. Trimming pared 2 bases from V and 5 bases from J, leaving 16 bases between. Germline V gene sequence: CDR1 MNHEY, CDR2 SVGAGI. CDR3 sequence reads: CASSYISSGSHNEQFF. The CDR3 DNA sequence: TGTGCCAGCAGTTACATTTCCTCGGGATCCCACAATGAGCAGTTCTTC.

By share, this clone counts as medium-sized. The chain recombines TRBV11-3 with TRBJ2-5; the D gene is possibly TRBD2 (5 bases). This CDR3 region has 11 residues. Trimming took 6 bases from V and 5 from J, leaving 7 bases between them. Per germline, CDR1 SGHNT and CDR2 YENEEA. The CDR3 loop is CASRGVETQYF. For the CDR3, the DNA is TGTGCCAGCAGGGGAGTGGAGACCCAGTACTTC. Full variable domain (rest looked up from reference TRBV11-3 and TRBJ2-5): EAGVVQSPRYKIIEKKQPVAFWCNPISGHNTLYWYLQNLGQGPELLIRYENEEAVDDSQLPKDRFSAERLKGVDSTLKIQPAELGDSAVYLCASRGVETQYFGPGTRLLVL.

This clone was observed a single time. This chain connects TRBV7-9 to TRBJ1-5; 7 bases map to TRBD1. From germline, CDR1 is SEHNR and CDR2 FQNEAQ (reference sequence). The trim removed 5 bases at V and 6 bases at J, leaving 7 bases unmatched. The CDR3 covers 14 residues. Here the CDR3 DNA reads TGTGCCAGCAGCCCCTCGCAGGGGGGTCAGCCCCAGCATTTT. It yields the protein CASSPSQGGQPQHF.

This chain links TRBV28 with TRBJ1-2; D gene unclear. CDR1 is MDHEN and CDR2 is SYDVKM in the germline V gene. The ends were cut back, 1 base at V and 4 bases at J, with 7 bases in the middle. The CDR3 totals 13 residues. The DNA for the CDR3 is TGTGCCAGCAGTTTATCGCCAGGCTATGGCTACACCTTC. It is translated as CASSLSPGYGYTF.

This rearrangement joins TRBV29-1 to TRBJ2-1; TRBD2 matches 14 bases. After removal of 3 bases from V and 8 bases from J, the junction contained 15 bases not matched to a gene. The V gene's germline CDR1 is SQVTM and CDR2 ANQGSEA. This CDR3 has 18 residues. The DNA of the CDR3 is TGCAGCGTTGATGCCGGGACTAGCGGGAGACTTGGGACCTATGAGCAGTTCTTC. Translation gives CSVDAGTSGRLGTYEQFF.

CDR3 in amino acids: CASSESTGITAFF. CDR3 sequence (DNA): TGTGCCAGCAGTGAGTCAACGGGGATCACAGCTTTCTTT. The chain is built from TRBV6-1 and TRBJ1-1; D remains ambiguous. The CDR3 loop spans 13 amino acids. Per the germline V gene, CDR1 is MNHNS and CDR2 is SASEGT. Deletions cut 3 bases from V and 10 bases from J, with 15 bases between.

The chain employs TRBV7-2 and TRBJ1-2; 9 nucleotides match TRBD1. CDR1 is SGHTA and CDR2 is FQGNSA in the germline V gene. This CDR3 is built from 14 residues. J lost 7 bases, V lost 1 base, and 4 bases had no gene match. The CDR3 sequence: CASSLDRGHSGYTF. In DNA, the CDR3 is TGTGCCAGCAGCTTAGACAGGGGGCATAGTGGCTACACCTTC.

V usage is TRBV7-2 and J usage is TRBJ2-7; 10 bases agree with TRBD2. Germline assignment: CDR1 SGHTA and CDR2 FQGNSA. V was clipped by 3 bases and J by 2 bases; unmatched bases: 7. This CDR3 has 16 amino acids. The chain's CDR3 is CASSFTRLAGTYEQYF. The CDR3 nucleotides are TGTGCCAGCAGCTTTACCCGACTAGCGGGTACCTACGAGCAGTACTTC. Full variable domain (rest looked up from reference TRBV7-2 and TRBJ2-7): GAGVSQSPSNKVTEKGKDVELRCDPISGHTALYWYRQSLGQGLEFLIYFQGNSAPDKSGLPSDRFSAERTGGSVSTLTIQRTQQEDSAVYLCASSFTRLAGTYEQYFGPGTRLTVT.